This is a list of T cell receptor beta chains from one sample in a study of blood T cell repertoires in COVID-19. The protocol was immunoSEQ multiplex PCR, while the TCRdb copy is restricted to in-frame clones and leaves out a portion. The repertoire holds roughly 160,000 clones, with about 85% as singletons. Sample: peripheral blood. The receptors shown here come from a woman at least 80 years old with COVID-19, enrolled during active disease. Both conserved end residues are part of each CDR3. Each record gives: J gene, V gene, D gene, clone size, CDR3 length, CDR3 protein, CDR3 DNA. A D gene is named only where the DNA matches it firmly. Rows may omit the clone size; those that give it use once, few, many or a size class.

TRBJ1-3	TRBV7-9	NA	NA	13	CASSYGAGNTIYF	TGTGCCAGCAGTTACGGAGCTGGAAACACCATATATTTT
TRBJ1-5	TRBV28	TRBD1	NA	14	CASSTGQGGQPQHF	TGTGCCAGCAGTACGGGACAGGGCGGACAGCCCCAGCATTTT
TRBJ2-2	TRBV24-1	NA	few	12	CATNSNTGELFF	TGTGCCACCAACAGTAACACCGGGGAGCTGTTTTTT
TRBJ2-1	TRBV2	TRBD2	NA	17	CASTPRGRNSGMDEQFF	TGTGCCAGCACCCCCCGGGGTAGGAATAGCGGGATGGATGAGCAGTTCTTC
TRBJ2-7	TRBV4-2	TRBD2	few	16	CASSQGLAGGTYEQYF	TGTGCCAGCAGCCAAGGGCTAGCGGGGGGCACCTACGAGCAGTACTTC
TRBJ2-5	TRBV2	TRBD2	NA	12	CASREREMAQYF	TGTGCCAGCAGAGAGCGGGAGATGGCCCAGTACTTC
TRBJ2-5	TRBV5-1	NA	NA	13	CASSSSGKETQYF	TGCGCCAGCAGCTCATCAGGGAAAGAGACCCAGTACTTC
TRBJ1-2	TRBV10-3	TRBD1	NA	15	CAISELRDRGGGYTF	TGTGCCATCAGTGAACTCCGGGACAGGGGAGGTGGCTACACCTTC
TRBJ2-7	TRBV27	TRBD1	NA	16	CASSPGQGALSYEQYF	TGTGCCAGCAGCCCGGGACAGGGGGCCCTCTCCTACGAGCAGTACTTC
TRBJ2-1	TRBV18	TRBD2	NA	17	CASSPPTSGRSYNEQFF	TGTGCCAGCTCACCACCGACTAGCGGGAGATCCTACAATGAGCAGTTCTTC
TRBJ1-6	TRBV28	TRBD1	NA	14	CASRTGIENSPLHF	TGTGCCAGTAGGACAGGGATAGAAAATTCACCCCTCCACTTT
TRBJ2-1	TRBV24-1	NA	NA	15	CATSDLGGGGNEQFF	TGTGCCACCAGTGATTTGGGCGGGGGCGGCAATGAGCAGTTCTTC
TRBJ2-7	TRBV9	NA	NA	17	CASSNPHTADQTYEQYF	TGTGCCAGCAGCAATCCCCACACAGCCGATCAAACCTACGAGCAGTACTTC
TRBJ1-1	TRBV28	NA	NA	13	CALQGRADTEAFF	TGTGCCCTACAGGGCAGGGCGGACACTGAAGCTTTCTTT
TRBJ2-3	TRBV4-2	TRBD2	NA	16	CASSQLAGGPTDTQYF	TGTGCCAGCAGCCAACTAGCGGGAGGGCCGACAGATACGCAGTATTTT
TRBJ2-1	TRBV5-1	TRBD2	few	14	CASSLAGTYNEQFF	TGCGCCAGCAGTCTAGCGGGGACCTACAATGAGCAGTTCTTC
TRBJ1-1	TRBV5-8	NA	NA	13	CASSYYTNTEAFF	TGTGCCAGCAGCTACTACACAAACACTGAAGCTTTCTTT
TRBJ1-3	TRBV5-1	TRBD1	once	14	CASSSQGAGNTIYF	TGCGCCAGCAGCTCACAGGGGGCTGGAAACACCATATATTTT
TRBJ1-2	TRBV3-1/TRBV3-2	TRBD1	once	14	CASSQNRGSYGYTF	TGTGCCAGCAGCCAAAACAGGGGGAGTTATGGCTACACCTTC
TRBJ1-2	TRBV19	TRBD1	NA	13	CASSPTGGGGYTF	TGTGCCAGTAGTCCCACAGGGGGCGGAGGCTACACCTTC
TRBJ1-2	TRBV6-7	TRBD1	NA	18	CASSYKPDRGQEVDGYTF	TGTGCCAGCAGTTATAAGCCCGACAGGGGACAGGAGGTGGATGGCTACACCTTC
TRBJ2-5	TRBV5-1	TRBD1	NA	15	CASSPAQGASETQYF	TGCGCCAGCAGCCCCGCACAGGGGGCTAGCGAGACCCAGTACTTC
TRBJ2-3	TRBV6-1	NA	NA	15	CASSEDKRYLDTQYF	TGTGCCAGCAGTGAAGATAAGCGGTATCTGGATACGCAGTATTTT
TRBJ1-1	TRBV14	NA	once	13	CASSPRLATEAFF	TGTGCCAGCAGCCCCCGACTGGCCACTGAAGCTTTCTTT
TRBJ2-5	TRBV7-9	TRBD2	NA	16	CASSLASGRGGETQYF	TGTGCCAGCAGCTTGGCTAGCGGGAGGGGTGGAGAGACCCAGTACTTC
TRBJ2-2	TRBV2	TRBD1	NA	14	CASFRDRNTGELFF	TGTGCCAGCTTCCGGGACAGGAACACCGGGGAGCTGTTTTTT
TRBJ2-2	TRBV5-1	TRBD1	NA	20	CASSRGRWQGATPNTGELFF	TGCGCCAGCAGTCGCGGTAGGTGGCAGGGGGCGACCCCGAACACCGGGGAGCTGTTTTTT
TRBJ2-3	TRBV5-3	TRBD2	NA	18	CARRNRTSGRPGTDTQYF	TGTGCCAGAAGGAATAGGACTAGCGGGAGGCCGGGGACAGATACGCAGTATTTT